One sample yielded the 13 T cell receptor beta chains listed below, sequenced in a study of cytotoxic CD8 clonotypes in ibrutinib-treated CLL. Data came from immunoSEQ multiplex PCR; TCRdb stores just in-frame clones and leaves some out. The table records 30,000 to 40,000 clones, roughly three quarters of them present only once. The input for sequencing was PBMCs, taken before ibrutinib treatment. The receptors shown here come from a human donor with chronic lymphocytic leukemia.

This clone was counted only a few times. The chain recombines TRBV19 with TRBJ1-6, with no clear D. Germline V gene data show CDR1 as LNHDA and CDR2 as SQIVND (reference sequence). The CDR3 is 14 amino acids. The ends were cut back, 0 bases at V and 7 bases at J, with 7 bases in the middle. The CDR3 spells CASSIEAENSPLHF. The CDR3 DNA reads TGTGCCAGTAGTATAGAGGCGGAGAATTCACCCCTCCACTTT.

V is TRBV19 and J is TRBJ1-1; D uncertain. The CDR3 consists of 13 residues. Germline CDR1 reads LNHDA; CDR2 reads SQIVND (reference sequence). V gave up 3 bases and J gave up 4 bases, with 9 bases separating them. Written as DNA, the CDR3 is TGTGCCAGTAGTATCCTGAAAGGCACTGAAGCTTTCTTT. It is translated as CASSILKGTEAFF.

With regard to this clone: A read error may account for a junction end that differs from germline. This rearrangement joins TRBV7-7 to TRBJ2-2, with D possibly matching TRBD1 (6 bases). Germline V lookup: CDR1 SSHAT, CDR2 FNYEAQ (reference sequence). The CDR3 runs to 14 residues. CDR3 protein: CASSLGGPTGELFF. The CDR3 coding sequence is TGTGCTAGCAGCCTTGGGGGCCCGACCGGGGAGCTGTTTTTT.

The chain uses TRBV5-1 and TRBJ1-4; possibly TRBD1 for D (6 bases). CDR1 and CDR2 from the germline V gene are SGHRS and YFSETQ. The V end lost 0 bases, the J end lost 0 bases, and 6 bases lay between the germline ends. This CDR3 spans 15 amino acids. CDR3 coding DNA: TGCGCCAGCAGCTTGGGACAGGCAACTAATGAAAAACTGTTTTTT. Protein sequence: CASSLGQATNEKLFF.

The genes are TRBV15 and TRBJ1-1; 8 bases match TRBD1. With 1 base clipped from V and 10 bases from J, the junction kept 8 bases outside the gene matches. Germline loops: CDR1 LNHNV, CDR2 YYDKDF (reference sequence). The length of the CDR3 is 14 residues. CDR3: CATSRVADRGAAFF. Here the CDR3 DNA reads TGTGCCACCAGCAGAGTCGCCGACAGGGGCGCAGCTTTCTTT.

This chain connects TRBV27 to TRBJ2-1; D call uncertain. The germline V and J ends were trimmed by 4 bases and 4 bases, with 8 bases remaining between them. The CDR3 consists of 13 residues. Germline CDR1 MNHEY, CDR2 SMNVEV (reference sequence). CDR3 protein: CASSSAPYNEQFF. In DNA, the CDR3 is TGTGCCAGCAGTTCGGCTCCTTACAATGAGCAGTTCTTC.

V usage is TRBV4-1 and J usage is TRBJ2-7; D is unresolved. The CDR3 contains 13 residues. Between the trimmed V and J ends, which lost 2 bases and 3 bases, there was a span of 8 bases. The germline gives CDR1 MGHRA, CDR2 YSYEKL. The CDR3 protein is CASSQRINYEQYF. CDR3 DNA sequence: TGCGCCAGCAGCCAACGTATAAACTACGAGCAGTACTTC.

The V and J genes are TRBV11-2 and TRBJ2-7; possible D gene TRBD2, 7 bases. V dropped 0 bases and J dropped 1 base, with 10 bases sitting between them. The CDR3 length is 15 residues. Germline V lookup: CDR1 SGHAT, CDR2 FQNNGV. Here the CDR3 DNA reads TGTGCCAGCAGCTTAGAGGCGGGGGCATCCTACGAGCAGTACTTC. Its translation: CASSLEAGASYEQYF.

This clone was seen many times. The rearrangement joins TRBV7-6 to TRBJ2-2; the D gene is possibly TRBD1 (5 bases). Germline CDR1 reads SGHVS; CDR2 reads FNYEAQ. Trimming left V 5 bases short and J 1 base short, with 11 bases between. The CDR3 is 15 residues long. CDR3 nucleotide sequence: TGTGCCAGCAGCCAAATTACAGGGAACACCGGGGAGCTGTTTTTT. This codes for CASSQITGNTGELFF.

The CDR3, as DNA: TGTGCCAGCAGCTTGCCCACTAGCGGGCCCTACGAGCAGTACTTC. The encoded protein is CASSLPTSGPYEQYF. The chain combines TRBV11-1 with TRBJ2-7; 9 positions match TRBD2. Losses at the gene ends were 3 bases for V and 2 bases for J; bases not matched to a gene: 5. The CDR3 is 15 residues long. Germline lookup yields CDR1 SGHAT and CDR2 FQDESV (reference sequence).

This chain connects TRBV18 to TRBJ2-1; TRBD1 or TRBD2 may be the D gene (6 bases each). V was cut by 4 bases and J by 4 bases, with 17 bases left in between. Germline V lookup: CDR1 KGHSH, CDR2 LQKENI. The CDR3 runs to 16 residues. The CDR3 DNA follows: TGTGCCAGCTCACGAGGTACGGGGGCGCGATACAATGAGCAGTTCTTC. This encodes CASSRGTGARYNEQFF.

On this clone: Other nucleotide sequences in the sample specify the same CDR3. CDR3 sequence: CAWSSGQGGQPQHF. The CDR3 DNA sequence: TGTGCCTGGAGCTCAGGACAGGGGGGGCAGCCCCAGCATTTT. The rearrangement joins TRBV30 to TRBJ1-5; 10 bases align to TRBD1. This CDR3 is built from 14 residues. The junction had 6 bases not matched to a gene; V was cut back by 3 bases and J by 7 bases. Germline V gene sequence: CDR1 GTSNPN, CDR2 SVGIG (reference sequence).

The V gene is TRBV7-2, the J gene TRBJ2-5; D could derive from TRBD1 or TRBD2 (5 bases each). CDR1 and CDR2 from the germline V gene are SGHTA and FQGNSA. CDR3 length: 14 residues. Trimming shortened V by 1 base and J by 5 bases, and 11 bases separated the two germline ends. CDR3 region: CASSLGGAPETQYF. DNA of the CDR3: TGTGCCAGCAGCTTAGGAGGGGCACCGGAGACCCAGTACTTC.